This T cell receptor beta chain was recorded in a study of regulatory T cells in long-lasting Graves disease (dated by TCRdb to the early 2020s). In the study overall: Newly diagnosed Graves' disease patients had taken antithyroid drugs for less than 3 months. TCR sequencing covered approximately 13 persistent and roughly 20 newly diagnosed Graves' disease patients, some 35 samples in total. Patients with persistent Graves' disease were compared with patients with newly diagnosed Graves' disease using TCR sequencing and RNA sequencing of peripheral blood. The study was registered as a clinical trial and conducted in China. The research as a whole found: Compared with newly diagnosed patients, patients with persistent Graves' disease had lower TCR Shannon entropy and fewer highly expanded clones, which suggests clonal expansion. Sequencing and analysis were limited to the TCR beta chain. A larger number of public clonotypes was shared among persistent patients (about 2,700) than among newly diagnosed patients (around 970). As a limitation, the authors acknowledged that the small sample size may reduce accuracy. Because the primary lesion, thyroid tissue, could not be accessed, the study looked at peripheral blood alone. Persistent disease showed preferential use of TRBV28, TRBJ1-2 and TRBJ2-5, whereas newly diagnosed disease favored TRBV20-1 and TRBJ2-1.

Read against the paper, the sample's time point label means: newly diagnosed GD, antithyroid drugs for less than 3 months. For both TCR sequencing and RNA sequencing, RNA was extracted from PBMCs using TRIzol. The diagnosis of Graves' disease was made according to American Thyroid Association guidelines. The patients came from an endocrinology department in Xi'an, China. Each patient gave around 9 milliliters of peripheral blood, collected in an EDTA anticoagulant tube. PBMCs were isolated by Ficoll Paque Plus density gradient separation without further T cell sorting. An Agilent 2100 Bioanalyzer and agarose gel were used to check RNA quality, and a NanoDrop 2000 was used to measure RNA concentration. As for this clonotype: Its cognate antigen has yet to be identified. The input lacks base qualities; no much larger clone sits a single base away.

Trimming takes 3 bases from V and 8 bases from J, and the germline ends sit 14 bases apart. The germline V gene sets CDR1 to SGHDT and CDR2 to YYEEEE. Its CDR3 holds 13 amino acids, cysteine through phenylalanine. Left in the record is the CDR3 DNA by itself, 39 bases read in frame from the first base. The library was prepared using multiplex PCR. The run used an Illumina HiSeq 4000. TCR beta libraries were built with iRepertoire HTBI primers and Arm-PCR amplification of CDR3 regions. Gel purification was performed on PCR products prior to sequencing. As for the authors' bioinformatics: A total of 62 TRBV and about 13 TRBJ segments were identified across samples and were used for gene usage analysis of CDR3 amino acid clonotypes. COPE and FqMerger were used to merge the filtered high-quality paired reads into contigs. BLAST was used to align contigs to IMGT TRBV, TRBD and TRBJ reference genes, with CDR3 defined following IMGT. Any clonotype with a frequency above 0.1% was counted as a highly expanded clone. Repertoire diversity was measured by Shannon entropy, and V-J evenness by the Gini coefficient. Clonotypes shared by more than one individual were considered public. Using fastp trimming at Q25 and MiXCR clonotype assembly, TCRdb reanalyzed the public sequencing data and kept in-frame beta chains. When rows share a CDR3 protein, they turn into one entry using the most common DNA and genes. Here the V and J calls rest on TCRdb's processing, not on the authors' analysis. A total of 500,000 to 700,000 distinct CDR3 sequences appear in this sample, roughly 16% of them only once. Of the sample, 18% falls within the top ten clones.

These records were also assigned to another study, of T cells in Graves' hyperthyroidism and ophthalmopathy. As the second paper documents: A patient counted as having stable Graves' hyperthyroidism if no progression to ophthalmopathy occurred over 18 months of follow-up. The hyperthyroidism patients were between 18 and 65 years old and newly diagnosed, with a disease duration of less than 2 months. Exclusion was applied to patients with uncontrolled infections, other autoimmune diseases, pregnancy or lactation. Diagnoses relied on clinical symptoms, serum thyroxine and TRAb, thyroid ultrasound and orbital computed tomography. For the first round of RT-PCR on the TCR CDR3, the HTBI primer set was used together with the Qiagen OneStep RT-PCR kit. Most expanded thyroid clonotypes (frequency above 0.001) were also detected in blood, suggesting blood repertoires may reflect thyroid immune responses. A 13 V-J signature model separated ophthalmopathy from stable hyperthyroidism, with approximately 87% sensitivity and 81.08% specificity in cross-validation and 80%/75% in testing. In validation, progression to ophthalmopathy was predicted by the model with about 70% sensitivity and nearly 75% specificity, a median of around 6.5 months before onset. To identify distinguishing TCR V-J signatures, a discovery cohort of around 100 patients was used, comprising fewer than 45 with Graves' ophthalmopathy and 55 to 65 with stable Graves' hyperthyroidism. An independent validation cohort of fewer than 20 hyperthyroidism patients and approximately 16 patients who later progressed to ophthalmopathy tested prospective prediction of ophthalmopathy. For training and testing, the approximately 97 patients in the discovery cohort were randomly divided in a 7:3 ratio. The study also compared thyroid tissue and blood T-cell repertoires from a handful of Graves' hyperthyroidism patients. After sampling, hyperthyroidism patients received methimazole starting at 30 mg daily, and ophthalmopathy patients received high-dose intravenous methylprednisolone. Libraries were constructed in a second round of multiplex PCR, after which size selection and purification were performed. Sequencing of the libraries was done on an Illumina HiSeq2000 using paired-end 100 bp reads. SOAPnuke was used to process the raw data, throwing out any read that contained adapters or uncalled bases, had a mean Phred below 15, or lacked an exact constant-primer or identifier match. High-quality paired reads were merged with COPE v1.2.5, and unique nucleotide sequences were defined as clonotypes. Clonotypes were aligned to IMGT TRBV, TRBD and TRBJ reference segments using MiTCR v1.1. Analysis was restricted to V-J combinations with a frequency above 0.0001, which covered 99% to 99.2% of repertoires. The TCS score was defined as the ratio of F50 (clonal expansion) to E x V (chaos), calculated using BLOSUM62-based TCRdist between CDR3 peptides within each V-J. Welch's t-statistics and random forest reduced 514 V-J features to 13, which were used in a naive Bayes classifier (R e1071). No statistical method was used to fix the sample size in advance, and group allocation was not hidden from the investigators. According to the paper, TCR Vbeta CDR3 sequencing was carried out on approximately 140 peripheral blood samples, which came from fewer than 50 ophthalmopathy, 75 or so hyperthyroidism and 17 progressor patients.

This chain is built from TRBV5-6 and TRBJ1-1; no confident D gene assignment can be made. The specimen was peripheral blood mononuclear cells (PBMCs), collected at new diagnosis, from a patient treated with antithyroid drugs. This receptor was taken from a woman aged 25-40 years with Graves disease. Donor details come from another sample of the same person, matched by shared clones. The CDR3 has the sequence CASSWAPLEEAFF. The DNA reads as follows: TGTGCCAGCAGCTGGGCCCCGCTAGAGGAAGCTTTCTTT. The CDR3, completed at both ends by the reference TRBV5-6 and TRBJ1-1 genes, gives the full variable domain DAGVTQSPTHLIKTRGQQVTLRCSPKSGHDTVSWYQQALGQGPQFIFQYYEEEERQRGNFPDRFSGHQFPNYSSELNVNALLLGDSALYLCASSWAPLEEAFFGQGTRLTVV.